This T cell receptor (beta chain) was sequenced during a study of regulatory T cells in long-lasting Graves disease. Sample time point: persistent/refractory GD, antithyroid drugs over 5 years with positive TRAb. Researchers made the TCR library from RNA that was extracted from PBMCs. The EDTA tubes were filled with roughly 10 milliliters of drawn peripheral blood. Relying on iRepertoire HTBI primers and Arm-PCR of CDR3 regions, the team built TCR beta libraries. Source study methods: Spanning all samples, the identified segments comprised 62 TRBV and approximately 13 TRBJ. From the multiplex PCR reads, TCRdb called clonotypes with MiXCR, one entry per CDR3 protein. Here the V and J calls rest on TCRdb's processing, not on the authors' analysis. The sample has hundreds of thousands of distinct CDR3 sequences; roughly 20% are singletons. Germline V gives CDR1 MDHEN, CDR2 SYDVKM. This CDR3 region has 14 residues.

As regards this clonotype: Its antigen is not known. A clone one base away is much larger, so this may be a read error.

Findings of the study overall: Sampling was limited to peripheral blood rather than thyroid tissue.

This chain joins TRBV28 and TRBJ2-5; D is perhaps TRBD2 (5 bases). This receptor was identified in a female donor with Graves disease. Sequences were derived from peripheral blood mononuclear cells (PBMCs), sampled when the disease was refractory, from a patient treated with antithyroid drugs. Here the CDR3 DNA reads TGTGCCAGCACCCCCTCCGGGGAGAGAGAGGCCCAGTACTTC. The encoded protein is CASTPSGEREAQYF.